This TCR beta chain was recovered during a study of T cell repertoires in cytomegalovirus infection. Study in general: Evidence of both CMV infection and a matching HLA type came from public TCR beta signatures. General study findings and limits: CMV-specific TCR beta clonotypes restricted by HLA-C dominated the ex vivo response.

TCRdb reprocessed the reads via MiXCR and lists one record per CDR3 protein. The sample has some 300,000 distinct CDR3 sequences, roughly an eighth seen once; the top ten hold 8.5% to 10%. This CDR3 comprises 16 residues. V lost 6 bases and J 0 bases, leaving 21 bases between the germline ends. Germline V gene data show CDR1 as SQVTM and CDR2 as ANQGSEA. This clonotype was recorded a few times. Its specificity is not known. Sequencing was done on a sample of PBMCs. This chain connects TRBV29-1 to TRBJ2-7; no clear D gene. The TCR comes from a human donor in good health (CMV status not recorded). Some clones in this sample may be carry-over from other donors' samples. DNA of the CDR3: TGCAGCGTCTCTGGACGGAAAGATCGAGCCTCCTACGAGCAGTACTTC. Translation: CSVSGRKDRASYEQYF.